Following are 3 T cell receptor beta chains from one sample sequenced in a study of blood T cell repertoires in COVID-19 (dated by TCRdb to the early 2020s). Libraries were made using the immunoSEQ multiplex PCR assay. Held by TCRdb, this immuneACCESS table contains in-frame sequences only and omits some clones. Under half of the omission traces to an unresolved V gene where checked; the cause of the rest is unknown. Within this sample are more than 11,000 clones, with around 89% of them counted one time only. Together, the top ten hold roughly 15% of the sample. Specimen: peripheral blood. These receptors were obtained from a man aged 50-60 years with active COVID-19.

The chain has TRBV7-9 and TRBJ2-2; D call uncertain. Trimming removed 10 bases at V and 3 bases at J, with 18 bases between. Germline-derived CDR1 and CDR2 are SEHNR and FQNEAQ (reference sequence). CDR3 length: 15 residues. CDR3 sequence (DNA): TGTGCCACCCAGGAAGACCCAAAGTACACCGGGGAGCTGTTTTTT. It translates to CATQEDPKYTGELFF.

The V gene is TRBV9, the J gene TRBJ2-1; the D is unclear. Per germline, CDR1 SGDLS and CDR2 YYNGEE. V lost 0 bases to trimming and J lost 4 bases, with 5 bases between them. The CDR3 consists of 13 residues. The DNA for the CDR3 is TGTGCCAGCAGCGTAGAGCCGTACAATGAGCAGTTCTTC. Protein product: CASSVEPYNEQFF.

This chain connects TRBV6-6 to TRBJ2-7, with D unclear. There are 14 residues in the CDR3. V was pared by 0 bases and J by 5 bases, with 11 bases between. Germline loops: CDR1 MNHNY, CDR2 SVGAGI (reference sequence). The CDR3 DNA follows: TGTGCCAGCAGTTACTCTAGAACAGTTGACGAGCAGTACTTC. This encodes CASSYSRTVDEQYF.